The 29 T cell receptor beta chains listed next were all sequenced from one sample in a study of blood T cell repertoires in COVID-19. The repertoire was sequenced with immunoSEQ multiplex PCR; TCRdb's copy has only in-frame clones and lacks some. The sample holds some 220,000 clones; nearly 85% are singletons and the top ten take 1.3%. The sequenced sample was peripheral blood. The receptors originated from a woman aged 30 to 39 with COVID-19, enrolled during active disease.

The chain combines TRBV30 with TRBJ1-2; TRBD1 aligns across 8 bases. The J segment lost 14 bases and the V segment lost 4 bases, leaving 12 bases of the junction unmatched. This CDR3 region has 12 residues. Per the germline V gene, CDR1 is GTSNPN and CDR2 is SVGIG (reference sequence). The CDR3 protein is CAWIGRTGSSTF. The DNA for the CDR3 is TGTGCCTGGATTGGGCGGACAGGGTCAAGTACCTTC. The full variable domain, completed using reference TRBV30 and TRBJ1-2, is SQTIHQWPATLVQPVGSPLSLECTVEGTSNPNLYWYRQAAGRGLQLLFYSVGIGQISSEVPQNLSASRPQDRQFILSSKKLLLSDSGFYLCAWIGRTGSSTFGSGTRLTVV.

This chain's CDR3 is CASSLAPLQANSGNTIYF. DNA for the CDR3: TGTGCCAGCAGCTTAGCGCCGTTACAGGCGAACTCTGGAAACACCATATATTTT. V and J are TRBV7-2 and TRBJ1-3, with D possibly being TRBD1 (5 bases). Germline V gives CDR1 SGHTA, CDR2 FQGNSA. Trimming left V 0 bases short and J 0 bases short, with 15 bases between. The CDR3 totals 18 residues.

This chain joins TRBV5-1 and TRBJ2-1, with 8 positions matching TRBD1. The CDR3 runs to 17 residues. Per the germline V gene, CDR1 is SGHRS and CDR2 is YFSETQ. After removal of 0 bases from V and 7 bases from J, the junction contained 12 bases not matched to a gene. The CDR3 region has the DNA TGCGCCAGCAGCTTGGTCGGCGGGCGGACAGGGACGAATGAGCAGTTCTTC. It encodes CASSLVGGRTGTNEQFF.

The chain has TRBV20-1 and TRBJ1-5; TRBD1 might be the D (5 bases). Per germline, CDR1 DFQATT and CDR2 SNEGSKA (reference sequence). The CDR3 totals 11 residues. The germline V and J ends were trimmed by 6 bases and 7 bases, with 10 bases remaining between them. The DNA for the CDR3 is TGCAGTGCGCGGGGGAACCAGCCCCAGCATTTT. Translation gives CSARGNQPQHF.

This chain uses TRBV6-6 with TRBJ2-7; 7 bases line up with TRBD1. Per germline, CDR1 MNHNY and CDR2 SVGAGI (reference sequence). V was clipped by 2 bases and J by 7 bases; unmatched bases: 11. The CDR3 loop spans 15 amino acids. The DNA for the CDR3 is TGTGCCAGCAGTTACGGGACAGCCCGCGGCAGGGAGCAGTACTTC. Protein product: CASSYGTARGREQYF.

J is TRBJ1-2 and V is TRBV20-1; 8 bases are a match to TRBD1. CDR1 DFQATT and CDR2 SNEGSKA come from the germline V gene (reference sequence). V was pared by 3 bases and J by 8 bases, with 14 bases of the junction left unmatched. The CDR3 runs to 15 residues. CDR3 coding DNA: TGCAGTGCTAGTTCAGGGGGCCCTTTGTCGGGGGGCTACACCTTC. Protein sequence: CSASSGGPLSGGYTF.

This rearrangement joins TRBV7-2 to TRBJ2-3; TRBD1 is a possible D gene (6 bases). The CDR3 runs to 17 residues. The germline V gene has CDR1 SGHTA and CDR2 FQGNSA. Trimming took 1 base from V and 1 from J, leaving 15 bases between them. CDR3 in amino acids: CASSLVAQGTGTDTQYF. CDR3 in DNA: TGTGCCAGCAGCTTAGTGGCCCAGGGGACGGGCACAGATACGCAGTATTTT.

This sequence joins TRBV6-6 and TRBJ1-2, with D possibly matching TRBD1 (5 bases). Germline V gives CDR1 MNHNY, CDR2 SVGAGI (reference sequence). Trimming shortened V by 2 bases and J by 8 bases, and 9 bases separated the two germline ends. The CDR3 has 12 residues. CDR3 DNA sequence: TGTGCCAGCAGTTACGGGGCGGACGGCTACACCTTC. The encoded protein is CASSYGADGYTF.

The chain carries TRBV6-2 or TRBV6-3 and TRBJ1-6; 7 bases fit TRBD1. The CDR3 has 15 amino acids. V was clipped by 6 bases and J by 3 bases; unmatched bases: 5. Germline lookup yields CDR1 MNHEY and CDR2 SVGEGT. CDR3 DNA: TGTGCCAGCAGCAACGGACAGGTCTATAATTCACCCCTCCACTTT. It encodes CASSNGQVYNSPLHF.

This chain connects TRBV28 to TRBJ1-1; the D gene is possibly TRBD1 (6 bases). Trimming removed 7 bases at V and 1 base at J, with 10 bases between. This CDR3 has 13 amino acids. Germline V lookup: CDR1 MDHEN, CDR2 SYDVKM. For the CDR3, the DNA is TGTGCCAGCACCAAGACAGGGAACACTGAAGCTTTCTTT. The encoded protein is CASTKTGNTEAFF.

A single count supports this clone. This chain joins TRBV14 and TRBJ2-1; 7 nucleotides agree with TRBD2. Germline CDR1 SGHDN, CDR2 FVKESK. There are 16 residues in the CDR3. V shed 4 bases and J 3 bases; nucleotides not matched to a gene: 9. As DNA, the CDR3 is TGTGCCAGCAGCCTAGGTGGGGAGGGCCTCTACAATGAGCAGTTCTTC. Translated: CASSLGGEGLYNEQFF.

The chain is built from TRBV29-1 and TRBJ2-1, with 10 bases identical to TRBD1. The germline V gene encodes CDR1 SQVTM and CDR2 ANQGSEA. The CDR3 extends over 15 amino acids. The trim removed 4 bases at V and 3 bases at J, leaving 6 bases unmatched. CDR3: CSVAGQGKYYNEQFF. The CDR3 region has the DNA TGCAGCGTTGCGGGACAGGGGAAATACTACAATGAGCAGTTCTTC.

This clone was counted between two and nine times. The chain is built from TRBV2 and TRBJ2-1, with TRBD2 matching 13 bases. Trimming took 9 bases from V and 0 from J; bases not matched to a gene: 8. The CDR3 is made up of 17 amino acids. Germline loops: CDR1 SNHLY, CDR2 FYNNEI. CDR3 in amino acids: CASYRTSGGYSYNEQFF. The CDR3 region has the DNA TGTGCCAGTTATCGGACTAGCGGGGGTTACTCCTACAATGAGCAGTTCTTC.

The chain joins TRBV4-3 to TRBJ1-1, with D possibly matching TRBD1 (6 bases). Germline V gives CDR1 LGHNA, CDR2 YSLEER. V dropped 8 bases and J dropped 1 base, with 17 bases sitting between them. The CDR3 totals 15 residues. The CDR3 reads CASSRKGGANTEAFF. CDR3 coding DNA: TGCGCCAGCTCGAGAAAGGGGGGGGCGAACACTGAAGCTTTCTTT.

The V call is TRBV24-1, the J call TRBJ2-7, with D possibly TRBD1 on 5 matching bases. CDR3 length equals 13 residues. CDR1 and CDR2 (germline): KGHDR, SFDVKD. V shed 4 bases and J shed 6 bases, with 12 bases lying between them. The CDR3 spells CATSDRALGEQYF. As DNA, the CDR3 is TGTGCCACCAGTGACAGGGCCCTAGGCGAGCAGTACTTC.

The rearrangement uses TRBV3-1 (or the pseudogene TRBV3-2) and TRBJ2-5; 10 nucleotides match TRBD2. The CDR3 covers 16 residues. Germline V gene data show CDR1 as LGHDT and CDR2 as YNNKEL (reference sequence). The junction had 4 bases not matched to a gene; V was cut back by 2 bases and J by 1 base. The CDR3 reads CASSQRAGGLQETQYF. CDR3 nucleotides: TGTGCCAGCAGCCAAAGAGCGGGGGGGCTCCAAGAGACCCAGTACTTC.

The chain uses TRBV5-1 and TRBJ1-4; 9 bases map to TRBD1. The CDR3 has 18 residues. Per germline, CDR1 SGHRS and CDR2 YFSETQ. V was clipped by 0 bases and J by 7 bases; unmatched bases: 13. The DNA of the CDR3 is TGCGCCAGCAGCTTGGCCTTAAACGGACAGGGGTGGGGTGAAAAACTGTTTTTT. This gives the protein CASSLALNGQGWGEKLFF.

The J gene is TRBJ1-5, the V gene TRBV6-2 or TRBV6-3, with D uncertain. The germline V gene has CDR1 MNHEY and CDR2 SVGEGT. This CDR3 spans 16 amino acids. V gave up 5 bases and J gave up 3 bases, with 17 bases separating them. The CDR3 here is CASSAEQGQHNQPQHF. CDR3 bases: TGTGCCAGCAGTGCGGAGCAAGGCCAGCACAATCAGCCCCAGCATTTT.

The chain combines TRBV7-6 with TRBJ1-2; D is uncertain. This CDR3 region has 16 residues. V lost 6 bases to trimming and J lost 3 bases, with 20 bases between them. Germline V gene sequence: CDR1 SGHVS, CDR2 FNYEAQ. In DNA, the CDR3 is TGTGCCAGCAGGCCTTTTCTGCGGGGAGCGGACTATGGCTACACCTTC. This sequence encodes CASRPFLRGADYGYTF.

V is TRBV19 and J is TRBJ1-4; 12 nucleotides align to TRBD1. With V trimmed by 5 bases and J by 2 bases, 6 bases remained unmatched. There are 17 residues in the CDR3. Germline CDR1 reads LNHDA; CDR2 reads SQIVND (reference sequence). The chain's CDR3 is CASSALGTGGTNEKLFF. For the CDR3, the DNA is TGTGCCAGTAGTGCTCTCGGGACAGGGGGCACTAATGAAAAACTGTTTTTT.

This clone showed up just once. V usage is TRBV4-2 and J usage is TRBJ1-2, with D possibly matching TRBD1 (6 bases). This CDR3 has 15 residues. V was pared by 0 bases and J by 8 bases, with 16 bases between. Per germline, CDR1 LGHNA and CDR2 YNFKEQ. The CDR3 coding sequence is TGTGCCAGCAGCCAAGAGGCGGGGGCGCGTGGAGGCTACACCTTC. It specifies CASSQEAGARGGYTF.

The chain employs TRBV13 and TRBJ1-2; possibly TRBD1 for D (5 bases). CDR1 and CDR2 (germline): PRHDT, FYEKMQ (reference sequence). The CDR3 covers 14 residues. Trimming removed 0 bases at V and 7 bases at J, with 12 bases between. CDR3 in amino acids: CASSLGRVVGGYTF. Here the CDR3 DNA reads TGTGCCAGCAGCTTAGGCAGGGTCGTCGGTGGCTACACCTTC.

This clone showed up just once. This chain's CDR3 is CASSLLRGNQPQHF. CDR3 DNA: TGTGCCAGCAGTCTCCTCAGGGGAAATCAGCCCCAGCATTTT. This chain connects TRBV28 to TRBJ1-5; TRBD1 is a possible D gene (6 bases). Germline CDR1 is MDHEN and CDR2 is SYDVKM. This CDR3 has 14 residues. With 5 bases removed from V and 4 bases from J, the gap between germline ends came to 12 bases.

The chain employs TRBV30 and TRBJ2-7; a weak D match, TRBD2 (6 bases). The CDR3 loop spans 12 amino acids. From germline, CDR1 is GTSNPN and CDR2 SVGIG (reference sequence). V shed 3 bases and J shed 4 bases, with 10 bases lying between them. The CDR3 region is CAWRGGLYEQYF. Written as DNA, the CDR3 is TGTGCCTGGAGGGGCGGACTATACGAGCAGTACTTC.

The gene calls are TRBV29-1 and TRBJ1-1, with a weak D call TRBD1 (6 bases). The V end lost 4 bases, the J end lost 6 bases, and 15 bases lay between the germline ends. The CDR3 totals 13 residues. The germline V gene has CDR1 SQVTM and CDR2 ANQGSEA. CDR3 nucleotide sequence: TGCAGCGTTGGTATAGGGGGAAGCGCTGAAGCTTTCTTT. It translates to CSVGIGGSAEAFF. The complete variable domain, with remaining parts taken from reference TRBV29-1 and TRBJ1-1, reads SAVISQKPSRDICQRGTSLTIQCQVDSQVTMMFWYRQQPGQSLTLIATANQGSEATYESGFVIDKFPISRPNLTFSTLTVSNMSPEDSSIYLCSVGIGGSAEAFFGQGTRLTVV.

This chain connects TRBV7-9 to TRBJ2-7, with D perhaps matching TRBD1 (5 bases). V lost 5 bases and J lost 4, with 15 bases in between. Looked up from germline, CDR1 is SEHNR and CDR2 is FQNEAQ (reference sequence). This CDR3 comprises 14 residues. CDR3 residues: CASSPSTVGYEQYF. The CDR3 DNA follows: TGTGCCAGCAGCCCCTCGACAGTGGGATACGAGCAGTACTTC.

The J gene is TRBJ2-7, the V gene TRBV10-3, with 12 nucleotides matching TRBD2. Germline CDR1 reads ENHRY; CDR2 reads SYGVKD. V was pared by 3 bases and J by 4 bases, with 7 bases of the junction left unmatched. The CDR3 totals 16 residues. The CDR3 nucleotides are TGTGCCATCAGTGATCAGACTAGCGGGGGCGGTTACGAGCAGTACTTC. Protein product: CAISDQTSGGGYEQYF.

The gene calls are TRBV2 and TRBJ1-2; the match to TRBD1 covers 9 bases. The CDR3 sequence is 13 residues long. The germline CDR1 and CDR2 sequences are SNHLY and FYNNEI. With 6 bases clipped from V and 7 bases from J, the junction kept 6 bases outside the gene matches. The CDR3 is CASRVQGALGYTF. The CDR3 DNA reads TGTGCCAGCAGGGTACAGGGGGCGCTTGGCTACACCTTC.

The rearrangement links TRBV7-2 to TRBJ2-1; perhaps TRBD2 as D (5 bases). In germline, CDR1 is SGHTA, CDR2 FQGNSA. The V and J ends lost 3 bases and 8 bases respectively, with 14 bases between them. The CDR3 runs to 14 residues. The CDR3 DNA is TGTGCCAGCAGCTTCGGGCTAGCTGGGGATGAGCAGTTCTTC. Its protein is CASSFGLAGDEQFF.